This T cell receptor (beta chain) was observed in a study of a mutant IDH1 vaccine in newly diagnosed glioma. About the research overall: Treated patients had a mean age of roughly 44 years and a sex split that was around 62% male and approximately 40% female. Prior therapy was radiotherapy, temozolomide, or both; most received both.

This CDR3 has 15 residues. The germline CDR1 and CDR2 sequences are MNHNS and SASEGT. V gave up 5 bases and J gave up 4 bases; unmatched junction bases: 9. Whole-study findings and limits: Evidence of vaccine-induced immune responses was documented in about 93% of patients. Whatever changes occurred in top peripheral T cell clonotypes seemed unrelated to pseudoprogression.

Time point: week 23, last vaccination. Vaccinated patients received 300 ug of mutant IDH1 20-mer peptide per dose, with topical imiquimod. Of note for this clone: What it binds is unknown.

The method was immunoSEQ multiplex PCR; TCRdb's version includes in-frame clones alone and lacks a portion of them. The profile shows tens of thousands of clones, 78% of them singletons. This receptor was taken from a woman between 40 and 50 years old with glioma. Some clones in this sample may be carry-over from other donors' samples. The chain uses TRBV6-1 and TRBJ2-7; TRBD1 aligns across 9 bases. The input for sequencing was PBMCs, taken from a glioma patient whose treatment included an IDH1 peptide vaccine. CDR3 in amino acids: CASSFFPGQGYEQYF. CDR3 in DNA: TGTGCCAGCAGTTTTTTTCCGGGACAGGGATACGAGCAGTACTTC.